This entry describes one T cell receptor (beta chain). The CDR3 runs to 13 residues. Germline lookup yields CDR1 ENHRY and CDR2 SYGVKD. With 4 bases removed from V and 5 bases from J, the gap between germline ends came to 10 bases. TCRdb passed the RT-PCR reads through MiXCR, listing each CDR3 protein once. The sample carries hundreds of thousands of distinct CDR3 sequences, 13% to 15% recorded once. Sample: memory CD4+ T cells from blood. The receptor comes from a female donor in good health, serving as a healthy control. The rearrangement links TRBV10-3 to TRBJ2-3; D is possibly TRBD1 (6 bases). The chain's CDR3 is CAISANREDTQYF. The CDR3, as DNA: TGTGCCATCAGTGCCAACAGGGAAGATACGCAGTATTTT.